This T cell receptor beta chain derives from a study of blood T cell repertoires in COVID-19. Study-wide background: Both acute and convalescent COVID-19 samples were obtained from the United States, Italy and Spain. The cDNA or gDNA used as material had been derived from T cells, B-cell-depleted T cells, or PBMCs.

Authors' analysis steps: From reference gene primer amplification, estimates of nucleated cell counts were derived. Sequencing was performed with immunoSEQ multiplex PCR; in TCRdb, only in-frame clones are kept and a portion is missing. V and J calls and clone size come straight from that table; D and trimming were deduced from the DNA. The sample consists of around 130,000 clones, more than 75% of them appearing once. The CDR3 sequence is 13 residues long. Unmatched junction bases numbered 5, after V lost 5 bases and J lost 7 bases. The V gene's germline CDR1 is SQVTM and CDR2 ANQGSEA. The receptor comes from a woman aged 45-65 years with acute or convalescent COVID-19. The sequencing sample was made of peripheral blood. The rearrangement joins TRBV29-1 to TRBJ2-1; 10 nucleotides line up with TRBD1. The CDR3 protein is CSVMGTGENEQFF. The CDR3 region has the DNA TGCAGCGTTATGGGGACAGGGGAGAATGAGCAGTTCTTC.